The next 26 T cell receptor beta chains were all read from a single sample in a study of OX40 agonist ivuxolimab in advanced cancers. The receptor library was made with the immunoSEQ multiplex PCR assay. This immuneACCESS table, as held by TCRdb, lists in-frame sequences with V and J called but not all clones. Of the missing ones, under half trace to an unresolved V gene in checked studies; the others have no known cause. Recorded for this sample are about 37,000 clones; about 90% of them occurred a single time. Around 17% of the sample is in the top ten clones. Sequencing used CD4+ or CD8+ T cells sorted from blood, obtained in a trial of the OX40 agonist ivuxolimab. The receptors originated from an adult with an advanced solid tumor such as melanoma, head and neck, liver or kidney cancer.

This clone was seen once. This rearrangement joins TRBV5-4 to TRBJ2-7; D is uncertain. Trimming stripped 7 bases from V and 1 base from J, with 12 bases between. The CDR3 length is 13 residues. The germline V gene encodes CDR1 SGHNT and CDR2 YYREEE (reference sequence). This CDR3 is CASGVGPSYEQYF. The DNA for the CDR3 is TGTGCCAGCGGGGTGGGTCCATCCTACGAGCAGTACTTC. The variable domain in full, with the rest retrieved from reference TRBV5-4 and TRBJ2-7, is ETGVTQSPTHLIKTRGQQVTLRCSSQSGHNTVSWYQQALGQGPQFIFQYYREEENGRGNFPPRFSGLQFPNYSSELNVNALELDDSALYLCASGVGPSYEQYFGPGTRLTVT.

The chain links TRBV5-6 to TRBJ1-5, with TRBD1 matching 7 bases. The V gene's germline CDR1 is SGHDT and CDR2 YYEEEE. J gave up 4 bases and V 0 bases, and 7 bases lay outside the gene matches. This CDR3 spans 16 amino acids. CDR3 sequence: CASSLALSGGNQPQHF. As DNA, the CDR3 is TGTGCCAGCAGCTTGGCCCTGTCAGGGGGTAATCAGCCCCAGCATTTT.

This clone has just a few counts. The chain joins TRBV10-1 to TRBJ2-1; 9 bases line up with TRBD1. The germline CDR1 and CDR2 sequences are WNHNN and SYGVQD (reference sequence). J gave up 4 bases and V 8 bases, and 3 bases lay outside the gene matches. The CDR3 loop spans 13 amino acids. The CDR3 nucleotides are TGCGCCAGCGGACAGGGGTTATACAATGAGCAGTTCTTC. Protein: CASGQGLYNEQFF.

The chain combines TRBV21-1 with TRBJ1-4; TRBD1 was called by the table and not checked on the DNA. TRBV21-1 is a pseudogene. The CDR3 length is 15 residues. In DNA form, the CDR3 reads TGTGCCAGCAGCACTGGACAGGTTGGGGATGAAAAACTGTTTTTT. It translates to CASSTGQVGDEKLFF.

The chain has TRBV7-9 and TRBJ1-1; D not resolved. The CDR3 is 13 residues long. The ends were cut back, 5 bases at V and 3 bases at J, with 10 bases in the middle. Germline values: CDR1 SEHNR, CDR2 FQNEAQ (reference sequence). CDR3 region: CASSPDTYTEAFF. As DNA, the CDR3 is TGTGCCAGCAGCCCAGACACCTACACTGAAGCTTTCTTT.

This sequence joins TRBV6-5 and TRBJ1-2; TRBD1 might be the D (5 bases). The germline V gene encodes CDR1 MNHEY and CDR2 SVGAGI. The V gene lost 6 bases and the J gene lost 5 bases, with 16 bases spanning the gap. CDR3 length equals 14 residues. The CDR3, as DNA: TGTGCCAGCAGGGGACTGCAGGATCCTTATGGCTACACCTTC. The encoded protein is CASRGLQDPYGYTF.

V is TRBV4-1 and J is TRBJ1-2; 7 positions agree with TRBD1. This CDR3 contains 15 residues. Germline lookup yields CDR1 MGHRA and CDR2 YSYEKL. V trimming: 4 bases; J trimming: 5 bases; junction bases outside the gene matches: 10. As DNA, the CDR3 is TGCGCCAGCAGCCCCCTCGGGACAGTAGAATATGGCTACACCTTC. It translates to CASSPLGTVEYGYTF.

The CDR3 loop reads CASQEDTDTQYF. The CDR3 DNA sequence: TGTGCCAGCCAGGAAGACACAGATACGCAGTATTTT. The gene calls are TRBV13 and TRBJ2-3; the D is unclear. The CDR3 is 12 residues long. Trimming took off 8 bases at V and 2 bases at J, with 8 bases between the two ends. Per the germline V gene, CDR1 is PRHDT and CDR2 is FYEKMQ (reference sequence).

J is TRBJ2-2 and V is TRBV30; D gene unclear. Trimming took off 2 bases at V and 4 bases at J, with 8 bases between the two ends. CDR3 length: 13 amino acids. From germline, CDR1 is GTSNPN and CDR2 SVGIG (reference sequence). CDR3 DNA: TGTGCCTGGAGTAGAGAATTCACCGGGGAGCTGTTTTTT. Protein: CAWSREFTGELFF.

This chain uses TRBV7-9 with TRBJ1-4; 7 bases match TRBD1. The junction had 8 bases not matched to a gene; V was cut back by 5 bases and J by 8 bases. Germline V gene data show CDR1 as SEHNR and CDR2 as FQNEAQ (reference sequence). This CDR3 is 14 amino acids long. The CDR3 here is CASSKQGRGEKLFF. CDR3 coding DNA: TGTGCCAGCAGCAAACAGGGGCGAGGGGAAAAACTGTTTTTT. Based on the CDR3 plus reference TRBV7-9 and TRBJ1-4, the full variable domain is DTGVSQNPRHKITKRGQNVTFRCDPISEHNRLYWYRQTLGQGPEFLTYFQNEAQLEKSRLLSDRFSAERPKGSFSTLEIQRTEQGDSAMYLCASSKQGRGEKLFFGSGTQLSVL.

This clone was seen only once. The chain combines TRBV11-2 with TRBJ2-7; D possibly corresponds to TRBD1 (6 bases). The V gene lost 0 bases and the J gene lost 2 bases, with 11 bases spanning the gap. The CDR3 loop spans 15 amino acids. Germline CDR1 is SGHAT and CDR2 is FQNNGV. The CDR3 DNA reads TGTGCCAGCAGCTTAGATAGCAGGGGAACCTACGAGCAGTACTTC. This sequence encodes CASSLDSRGTYEQYF.

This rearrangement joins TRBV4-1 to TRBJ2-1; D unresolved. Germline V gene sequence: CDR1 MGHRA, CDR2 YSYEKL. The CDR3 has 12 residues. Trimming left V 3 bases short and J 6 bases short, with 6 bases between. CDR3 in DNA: TGCGCCAGCAGCCACCCCCTCAATGAGCAGTTCTTC. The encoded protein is CASSHPLNEQFF.

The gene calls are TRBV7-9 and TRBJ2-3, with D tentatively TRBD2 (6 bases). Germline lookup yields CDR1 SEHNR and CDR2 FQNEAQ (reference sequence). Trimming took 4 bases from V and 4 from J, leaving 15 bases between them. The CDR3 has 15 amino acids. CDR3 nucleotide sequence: TGTGCCAGCAGCTGGGGAATTGGGAGGCCAGATACGCAGTATTTT. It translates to CASSWGIGRPDTQYF.

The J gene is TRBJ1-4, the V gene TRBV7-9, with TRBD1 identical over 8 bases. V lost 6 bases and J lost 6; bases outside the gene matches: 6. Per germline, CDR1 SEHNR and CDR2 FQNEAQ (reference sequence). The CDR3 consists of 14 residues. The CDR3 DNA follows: TGTGCCAGCAGGAGACAGGGGACGGATGAAAAACTGTTTTTT. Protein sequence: CASRRQGTDEKLFF.

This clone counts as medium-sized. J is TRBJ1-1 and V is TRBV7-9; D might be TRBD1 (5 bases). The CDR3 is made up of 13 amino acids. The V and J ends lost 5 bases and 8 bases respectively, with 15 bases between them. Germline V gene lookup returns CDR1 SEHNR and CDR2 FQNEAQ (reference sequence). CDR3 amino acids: CASSPQTAFEAFF. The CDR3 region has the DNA TGTGCCAGCAGCCCTCAGACAGCCTTCGAAGCTTTCTTT.

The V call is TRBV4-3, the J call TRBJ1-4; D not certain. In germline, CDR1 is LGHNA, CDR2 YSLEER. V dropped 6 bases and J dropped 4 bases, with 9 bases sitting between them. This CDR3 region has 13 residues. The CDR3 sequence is CASSQNRNEKLFF. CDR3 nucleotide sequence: TGCGCCAGCAGTCAGAACCGTAATGAAAAACTGTTTTTT.

CDR3 protein: CASSDTAVYNSPLHF. CDR3 sequence (DNA): TGTGCCAGCAGTGATACAGCAGTTTATAATTCACCCCTCCACTTT. The chain links TRBV25-1 to TRBJ1-6, with unresolved D. With 3 bases removed from V and 4 bases from J, the gap between germline ends came to 10 bases. This CDR3 is built from 15 residues. Germline assignment: CDR1 MGHDK and CDR2 SYGVNS.

The CDR3 region is CASSYSGGAPYEQYF. The DNA of the CDR3 is TGTGCCAGCAGTTACTCGGGCGGGGCCCCCTACGAGCAGTACTTC. The chain combines TRBV6-5 with TRBJ2-7; possibly TRBD2 for D (6 bases). Trimming cost V 0 bases and J 2 bases, with 11 bases left between them. The CDR3 is 15 amino acids. CDR1 and CDR2 (germline): MNHEY, SVGAGI.

The CDR3 nucleotides are TGTGCCAGCAGTCTCGCCCTAGGGAATCAGCCCCAGCATTTT. It specifies CASSLALGNQPQHF. V and J are TRBV7-9 and TRBJ1-5; D is uncertain. The V end lost 6 bases, the J end lost 4 bases, and 13 bases lay between the germline ends. The CDR3 length is 14 residues. Germline-derived CDR1 and CDR2 are SEHNR and FQNEAQ (reference sequence).

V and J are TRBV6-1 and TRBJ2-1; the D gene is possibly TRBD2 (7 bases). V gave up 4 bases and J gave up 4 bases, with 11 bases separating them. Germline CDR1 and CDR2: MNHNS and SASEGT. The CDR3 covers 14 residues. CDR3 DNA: TGTGCCAGCAGTGTGGCGGGGGCATACAATGAGCAGTTCTTC. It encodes CASSVAGAYNEQFF.

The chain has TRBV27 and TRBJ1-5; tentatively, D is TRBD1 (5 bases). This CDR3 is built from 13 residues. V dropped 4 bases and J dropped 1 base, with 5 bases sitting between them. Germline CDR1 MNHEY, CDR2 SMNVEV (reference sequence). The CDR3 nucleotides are TGTGCCAGCAGTTGGGGGAGCAATCAGCCCCAGCATTTT. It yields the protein CASSWGSNQPQHF.

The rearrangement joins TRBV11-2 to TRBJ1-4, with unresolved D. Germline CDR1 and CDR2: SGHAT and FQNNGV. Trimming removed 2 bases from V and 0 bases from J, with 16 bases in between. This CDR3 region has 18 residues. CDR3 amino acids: CASSLTQPRIPTNEKLFF. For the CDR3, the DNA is TGTGCCAGCAGCTTAACACAGCCTCGAATTCCAACTAATGAAAAACTGTTTTTT.

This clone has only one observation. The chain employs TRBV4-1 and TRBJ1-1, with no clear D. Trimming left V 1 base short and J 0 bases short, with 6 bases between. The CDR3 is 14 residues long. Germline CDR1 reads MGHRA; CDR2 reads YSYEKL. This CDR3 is CASSQVTVNTEAFF. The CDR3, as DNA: TGCGCCAGCAGCCAAGTCACAGTGAACACTGAAGCTTTCTTT.

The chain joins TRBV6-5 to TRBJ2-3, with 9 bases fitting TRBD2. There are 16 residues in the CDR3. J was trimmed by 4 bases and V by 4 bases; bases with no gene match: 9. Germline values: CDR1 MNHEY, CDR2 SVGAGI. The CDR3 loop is CASSSYLSGGADTQYF. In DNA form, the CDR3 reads TGTGCCAGCAGTTCCTACCTTAGCGGGGGTGCAGATACGCAGTATTTT.

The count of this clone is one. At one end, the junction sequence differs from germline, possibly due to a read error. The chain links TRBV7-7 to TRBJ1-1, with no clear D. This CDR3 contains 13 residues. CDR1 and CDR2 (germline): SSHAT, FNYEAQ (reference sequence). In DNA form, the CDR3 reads TGTGCTAGCAGCCGGACCTTGAGGACTGAAGCTTTCTTT. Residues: CASSRTLRTEAFF.

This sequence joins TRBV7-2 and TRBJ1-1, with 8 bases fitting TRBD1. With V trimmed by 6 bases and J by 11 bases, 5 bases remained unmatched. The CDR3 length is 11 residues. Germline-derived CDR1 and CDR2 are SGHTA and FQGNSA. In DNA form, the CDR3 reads TGTGCCAGCAGGAACCAGGGGGCGGCTTTCTTT. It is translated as CASRNQGAAFF.